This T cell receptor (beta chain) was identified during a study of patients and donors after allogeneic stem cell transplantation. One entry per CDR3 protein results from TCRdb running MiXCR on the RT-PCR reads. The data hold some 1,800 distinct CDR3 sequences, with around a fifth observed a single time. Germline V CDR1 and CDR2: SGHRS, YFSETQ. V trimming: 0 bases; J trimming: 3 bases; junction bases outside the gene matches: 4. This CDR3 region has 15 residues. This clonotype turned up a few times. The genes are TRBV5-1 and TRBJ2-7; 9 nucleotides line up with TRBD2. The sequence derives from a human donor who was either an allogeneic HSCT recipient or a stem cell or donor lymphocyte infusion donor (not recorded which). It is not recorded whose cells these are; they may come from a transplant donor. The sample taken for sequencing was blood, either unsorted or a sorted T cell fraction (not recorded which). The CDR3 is CASSLVTSGNYEQYF. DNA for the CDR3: TGCGCCAGCAGCTTGGTGACTAGCGGAAACTACGAGCAGTACTTC.